The 6 T cell receptor beta chains presented below share a single source sample, sequenced in a study of blood T cells in healthy people across ages. Sample-barcoded 5' priming and a J-beta primer mix drove a second PCR of about 7 to 12 cycles. TCRdb re-analysed the 5' RACE reads in MiXCR, keeping a single row per CDR3 protein. The table shows 600,000 to 800,000 distinct CDR3 sequences, with approximately 52% occurring only once. Sequencing was performed on blood. The receptors derive from an elderly woman in good health.

On this clonotype: This may be a read error: a much more frequent sequence differs by one nucleotide. The V gene is TRBV7-9, the J gene TRBJ2-7; D uncertain. Trimming shortened V by 4 bases and J by 3 bases, and 10 bases separated the two germline ends. The CDR3 totals 13 residues. Germline V gene lookup returns CDR1 SEHNR and CDR2 FQNEAQ (reference sequence). CDR3 in DNA: TGTGCCAGCAGCTGGGTGGAAGTCTACGAGCAGTACTTC. Encoded protein: CASSWVEVYEQYF. Full variable domain (outside the CDR3, taken from reference TRBV7-9 and TRBJ2-7): DTGVSQNPRHKITKRGQNVTFRCDPISEHNRLYWYRQTLGQGPEFLTYFQNEAQLEKSRLLSDRFSAERPKGSFSTLEIQRTEQGDSAMYLCASSWVEVYEQYFGPGTRLTVT.

This clonotype appeared many times. The rearrangement links TRBV6-5 to TRBJ2-1; 12 nucleotides align to TRBD2. Trimming at V came to 0 bases and at J to 9 bases, leaving 12 bases not matched to a gene. From germline, CDR1 is MNHEY and CDR2 SVGAGI. The CDR3 totals 18 residues. CDR3 amino acids: CASSYSLAGGQPRGEQFF. Here the CDR3 DNA reads TGTGCCAGCAGTTACTCGCTAGCGGGGGGGCAACCGAGGGGTGAGCAGTTCTTC.

The V and J genes are TRBV6-5 and TRBJ1-5; 9 nucleotides line up with TRBD1. This CDR3 region has 15 residues. CDR1 is MNHEY and CDR2 is SVGAGI in the germline V gene. The V segment lost 4 bases and the J segment 6 bases; nucleotides outside the gene matches: 7. The CDR3 spells CASSSTGGGGQPQHF. DNA of the CDR3: TGTGCCAGCAGTTCCACAGGGGGCGGAGGTCAGCCCCAGCATTTT.

A word on this clonotype: One base away lies a much larger clone, so this may be a sequencing read error. The genes are TRBV4-1 and TRBJ1-6, with unresolved D. Germline V gene data show CDR1 as MGHRA and CDR2 as YSYEKL. The CDR3 loop spans 14 amino acids. DNA of the CDR3: TGCGCCAGCAGCCAAGTGGGTACGGATTCACCCCACCACTTT. It yields the protein CASSQVGTDSPHHF.

The chain has TRBV20-1 and TRBJ2-1, with D perhaps matching TRBD1 (5 bases). There are 17 residues in the CDR3. Germline assignment: CDR1 DFQATT and CDR2 SNEGSKA (reference sequence). Trimming took 0 bases from V and 6 from J, leaving 21 bases between them. CDR3 protein: CSARDLRAQGVGNEQFF. DNA of the CDR3: TGCAGTGCTAGAGATTTAAGGGCTCAGGGCGTTGGCAATGAGCAGTTCTTC.

The chain employs TRBV12-3 or TRBV12-4 and TRBJ2-5, with D maybe TRBD2 (6 bases). CDR3 length: 13 residues. V lost 6 bases and J 6 bases, leaving 14 bases between the germline ends. CDR3 in amino acids: CASRSPGLQTQYF. In DNA, the CDR3 is TGTGCCAGCAGATCTCCGGGACTCCAGACCCAGTACTTC.